What follows is one T cell receptor beta chain and its context. Its antigen is unknown. Per-base qualities were not stored, and no clone one base away is much larger. The library was prepared using the immunoSEQ multiplex PCR assay. The multiplex PCR relied on a mix of 60 forward primers for TCR Vbeta segments and 13 reverse primers for TCR Jbeta segments. A multiplex PCR assay on genomic DNA amplified the CDR3 region of rearranged TCR beta genes. The amplified TCR beta libraries were sequenced on the Illumina HiSeq System as 87-base-pair reads. On the authors' methods: A later analysis tallied roughly 78 million unique TCR beta chains across the 666 repertoires, and around 12 million of those chains were shared by two or more donors. Raw reads were error-corrected and collapsed into unique sequences with a nearest-neighbor algorithm that merged closely related sequences to remove PCR and sequencing errors. V, D and J gene segments were assigned by aligning CDR3 sequences to IMGT reference sequences. Each retained sequence needed at least a six-nucleotide match to both a V gene segment and a J gene segment. Rearrangements were called productive when the CDR3 lacked stop codons and stayed in frame with V and J; all others were non-productive. Following IMGT convention, CDR3 was defined as the stretch from the second conserved V-encoded cysteine to the conserved J-encoded phenylalanine. The earlier analysis of about 590 of the donors excluded sequences that lacked an unambiguous match to a single V gene segment. In an earlier analysis of a few hundred of the donors, a V segment was called functional when productive rearrangements were above 56.7%, and segregating when the standard deviation between donors exceeded 5%. A statistical classification framework was developed to diagnose cytomegalovirus status using the catalog of TCR beta chain sequences. A later analysis assigned V and J genes by comparing TCR nucleotide sequences with IMGT/GENE-DB human TR gene sequences. The TCRdist pipeline was used in a later analysis to assign CDR3 sequences and most-parsimonious VDJ recombination scenarios. In a later analysis, each TCR beta chain was defined by its CDR3 amino acid sequence together with its V-gene family, and reads without a unique V-gene family were excluded. In a later analysis, a few hundred highly shared, low-generation-probability nucleotide sequences were removed to address suspected cross-contamination and a sequencing artifact. A later analysis calculated a clonal expansion index for each public chain from normalized within-repertoire ranks of inferred template counts. In a later analysis, generation probabilities were computed with a VDJ recombination model fitted to out-of-frame rearrangements, and the resulting probabilities were checked against IGoR. A later analysis scored TCR-TCR, TCR-HLA and TCR-CMV co-occurrence with hypergeometric tests, applying a repertoire-size bias correction to TCR pairs. To estimate false discovery rates, a later analysis permuted the HLA or CMV assignments 20 times. In a later analysis, co-occurring TCRs were grouped with DBSCAN, and TCRdist sequence similarity was added when clustering was performed within HLA-allele-positive subsets. For co-occurrence clustering, repertoires with fewer than 30,000 or more than 120,000 public chains were excluded, along with several repertoires with anomalous nucleotide sharing. This is the immuneACCESS table as TCRdb keeps it, with only in-frame sequences that have V and J called. A part of the clones is gone; compared with another copy, unresolved V genes explain less than half, and the rest is unexplained. The V and J calls and the clone size are those of that table, but D and trimming were determined from the DNA. The sample includes 140,000 or so clones, with around 70% observed a single time. 2.1% of the sample belongs to the ten largest clones.

The sample originates from a study of cytomegalovirus exposure and HLA in healthy donors (dated by TCRdb to 2015 to 2018). Regarding the complete study: In an earlier analysis of some 610 of the donors, around 300 Gb of sequence data and about 110 million unique TCR beta sequences from about 190 million T cells were reported. Around 300 gigabases of sequencing data and 78 million or so unique TCR sequences were included in an early release covering about 700 HLA-typed donors. Of the roughly 400 genotyped donors, about 80% fell in the genetic ancestry cluster associated with self-reported Caucasian donors. The aim of the study was to test whether cataloging public T cell receptors could identify signatures of past pathogen exposure. The study used immunosequencing to profile the T cell repertoires of approximately 690 subjects and linked those repertoires to cytomegalovirus serostatus. A separate validation cohort of more than 100 different subjects was used in addition to the roughly 700-subject first cohort. The study combined high-throughput TCR immunosequencing, statistical association of individual TCRs with disease status, and machine learning to predict cytomegalovirus infection status. A later analysis re-examined previously published TCR beta repertoires from 600 to 700 donors and added high-resolution HLA genotyping to investigate patterns of TCR occurrence. In the later analysis, no new phenotypic data were used to find candidate immune exposures; instead, reliance was placed on TCR beta sequences and their occurrence across donors. An earlier analysis of roughly 580 of the donors used high-throughput TCR beta sequencing to judge whether each TCR beta V gene segment behaved as functional or pseudogenic. Donor age, sex, ethnicity and CMV serostatus were collected together with the repertoire data. A later genetic analysis used genome-wide SNP genotypes for about 65% of the 666 donors, treating that subset as a discovery cohort. Every repertoire in the discovery cohort had been generated on one and the same sequencing platform. HLA typing covered class I and class II loci at four-digit resolution. The number of typed donors differed by locus: about 620-640 for A, B, C, DRB1 and DQB1; 500 to 550 for DQA1; about 600 for DPA1; and around 450 for DPB1. Several DR-DQ haplotypes were handled as single units for association and clustering because linkage in the cohort was strong. Across approximately 400 genotyped donors of the cohort, an average of roughly 200,000 unique TCR beta nucleotide sequences per donor were sequenced, and around 20% of those sequences were non-productive.

The germline V and J ends show losses of 1 base and 6 bases respectively, and no gene match explains 2 bases of the junction. Its CDR3 holds 15 amino acids, cysteine through phenylalanine. Of the read, only the CDR3 DNA is kept; its 45 bases are in frame from base 1. The CDR1 and CDR2 encoded by the germline V gene are SGHNT and YENEEA. What the authors observed across the whole study: According to the authors, the approach could potentially be generalized to other disease states and immunological phenotypes. A few of the identified cytomegalovirus-associated TCR beta chains were confirmed in vitro to be specific for cytomegalovirus antigens. The only immune exposure information available for the cohort was CMV serostatus. A cluster of highly shared sequence variants was judged likely to be a technical artifact of the sequencing pipeline. A later analysis associated 15,000 to 20,000 TCR beta sequences with specific HLA alleles at a false discovery rate of 0.05. A later analysis reported that several top co-occurrence clusters appeared linked to parvovirus B19, influenza, CMV and Epstein-Barr virus. A later genetic analysis associated a missense DCLRE1C variant with V-gene and J-gene trimming of TCR beta chains, and an independent cohort replicated the association. Compared with equally common non-associated chains, HLA-associated TCR beta chains in a later analysis were more clonally expanded and had lower generation probabilities. According to a later analysis, TCR association rates differed among HLA loci, with DRB1 alleles showing the most associated TCRs and HLA-C alleles showing the fewest. In an earlier analysis of some 550 of the donors, most TCR beta V segments were observed in productive rearrangements about 87% or about 30% of the time, broadly matching IMGT annotations. While some public TCRs were present in many individuals, most TCR sequences turned up only very rarely across donors. In both the original and validation cohorts, the classifier was reported to diagnose cytomegalovirus status with high specificity and sensitivity. When HLA alleles, especially DR and DQ, strongly co-occurred, TCR associations were difficult to assign to individual alleles. Because the 87-base-pair reads could not distinguish some IMGT-functional V segments, including TRBV6-2 and TRBV6-3, those segments were excluded. A further reported finding was that TCR beta sequences accurately predicted the HLA-A and HLA-B alleles for most subjects in the first cohort. Because counts were too low, fewer than 20 rarely observed V segments, including chromosome 9 orphons, were excluded from the earlier analysis of 587 of the donors. Linkage disequilibrium might explain the correlated functional status among segregating V segments, but an unknown experimental factor could not be ruled out. Only TCR beta chains were sequenced in this cohort, and the absence of alpha or paired-chain data limited detectable features. Most CMV-associated TCR beta chains appeared to be HLA-restricted in a later analysis, and the HLA associations seemed to be driven largely by CMV exposure. Sequencing depth was assumed to be roughly uniform across donors in the presence/absence analyses, though that assumption may not hold. A total of 164 TCR beta chains were listed by the study as associated with cytomegalovirus. A later genetic analysis reported fewer N-insertions in productive TCRs among donors in an Asian-associated ancestry cluster than the roughly 720-donor mean. Because HLA typing was missing for some donors at each locus, association tests included only the typed subset.

In total, over 600 healthy bone marrow donors made up the cohort. At the time of sampling, every cohort member was nominally healthy, though immune exposures that went unrecorded were likely present. The donor tested CMV seronegative, placing the donor among the 350 or so seronegative members of the cohort. A peripheral blood sample was provided by each donor, and peripheral blood mononuclear cells were used for TCR beta sequencing. Genomic DNA extraction from the blood cell samples was performed with the Qiagen DNeasy Blood Extraction Kit. The specimen sequenced was PBMCs. The V gene is TRBV11-3 and the J gene is TRBJ2-1; TRBD2 lines up with 11 middle nucleotides. The sequence derives from a middle-aged man in good health and CMV-seronegative. The CDR3 reads CASSLVAGGTNEQFF. The nucleotides read TGTGCCAGCAGCTTAGTAGCGGGAGGGACCAATGAGCAGTTCTTC.